These 26 T cell receptor beta chains were sequenced from one sample in a study of blood T cell repertoires in COVID-19. Sequencing used immunoSEQ multiplex PCR; TCRdb keeps in-frame clones, though not all of them. The table shows fewer than 250,000 clones, with 82% occurring only once. The sequenced sample was peripheral blood. The origin of the receptors is a woman between 40 and 50 years old with acute or convalescent COVID-19.

Only one count was recorded for this clone. V usage is TRBV10-2 and J usage is TRBJ2-3; D is possibly TRBD2 (5 bases). Germline V gene sequence: CDR1 WSHSY, CDR2 SAAADI. Trimming pared 7 bases from V and 6 bases from J, leaving 14 bases between. The CDR3 sequence is 13 residues long. The CDR3 is CASKVRESDTQYF. CDR3 nucleotides: TGCGCCAGCAAAGTAAGGGAGTCTGATACGCAGTATTTT.

CDR3 protein: CAWSGQGSGNTIYF. The CDR3 nucleotides read TGTGCCTGGAGTGGCCAGGGGTCGGGAAACACCATATATTTT. V usage is TRBV30 and J usage is TRBJ1-3, with D perhaps TRBD1 (6 bases). Germline values: CDR1 GTSNPN, CDR2 SVGIG (reference sequence). The CDR3 consists of 14 residues. With 1 base removed from V and 4 bases from J, the gap between germline ends came to 11 bases.

The chain uses TRBV11-2 and TRBJ2-3; 15 nucleotides line up with TRBD2. Germline trimming cut 7 bases from V and 2 bases from J; bases unmatched to any gene: 10. Germline V CDR1 and CDR2: SGHAT, FQNNGV. The CDR3 runs to 18 residues. DNA of the CDR3: TGTGCCAGCAACCGGGACGGGACTAGCGGGAGGATCACAGATACGCAGTATTTT. This codes for CASNRDGTSGRITDTQYF.

This clone was recorded only once. The J gene is TRBJ2-7, the V gene TRBV6-5, with 7 bases matching TRBD1. The CDR3 sequence is 16 residues long. Trimming removed 0 bases from V and 2 bases from J; junction bases left unmatched: 7. The germline CDR1 and CDR2 sequences are MNHEY and SVGAGI. The CDR3 nucleotides read TGTGCCAGCAGTTACTCCTATGGGACAGCCGCCTACGAGCAGTACTTC. Encoded protein: CASSYSYGTAAYEQYF.

The chain employs TRBV27 and TRBJ2-7, with 12 bases fitting TRBD2. The V gene end was trimmed by 3 bases and the J gene end by 2 bases; junction bases not matched to a gene: 8. Germline CDR1 reads MNHEY; CDR2 reads SMNVEV (reference sequence). This CDR3 has 17 residues. Here the CDR3 DNA reads TGTGCCAGCAGTTTTGGGCTTGGACTAGCGGGAACCTACGAGCAGTACTTC. Translated, it gives CASSFGLGLAGTYEQYF.

The J gene is TRBJ2-1, the V gene TRBV7-2, with 7 bases that match TRBD2. CDR3 length: 15 residues. After removal of 5 bases from V and 8 bases from J, the junction contained 12 bases not matched to a gene. In germline, CDR1 is SGHTA, CDR2 FQGNSA. CDR3 region: CASSAGAREFYEQFF. CDR3 coding DNA: TGTGCCAGCAGCGCCGGAGCGCGGGAGTTCTATGAGCAGTTCTTC.

V and J are TRBV3-1 (or the pseudogene TRBV3-2) and TRBJ1-1, with D possibly matching TRBD1 (5 bases). This CDR3 has 14 amino acids. With 6 bases removed from V and 1 base from J, the gap between germline ends came to 12 bases. CDR1 and CDR2 (germline): LGHDT, YNNKEL (reference sequence). DNA of the CDR3: TGTGCCAGCAGGACCACAGGAAGGAACACTGAAGCTTTCTTT. Translated: CASRTTGRNTEAFF.

V is TRBV29-1 and J is TRBJ2-7, with 9 positions matching TRBD1. CDR1 SQVTM and CDR2 ANQGSEA come from the germline V gene. This CDR3 is 14 amino acids long. V dropped 6 bases and J dropped 2; count of bases not matched to a gene: 8. The CDR3 reads CSVYLGTGTYEQYF. The CDR3 region has the DNA TGCAGCGTGTACCTCGGGACAGGGACCTACGAGCAGTACTTC.

The chain is built from TRBV3-1 (or the pseudogene TRBV3-2) and TRBJ2-1; TRBD2 matches at 8 bases. Germline trimming cut 4 bases from V and 6 bases from J; bases unmatched to any gene: 14. The CDR3 is made up of 17 amino acids. Germline CDR1 reads LGHDT; CDR2 reads YNNKEL (reference sequence). CDR3: CASSPEYAGTSVNEQFF. The CDR3 DNA reads as TGTGCCAGCAGCCCTGAATACGCTGGGACTAGTGTCAATGAGCAGTTCTTC.

The chain joins TRBV24-1 to TRBJ2-1; no clear D gene. The germline V and J ends were trimmed by 4 bases and 3 bases, with 3 bases remaining between them. Per germline, CDR1 KGHDR and CDR2 SFDVKD. CDR3 size: 12 residues. In DNA, the CDR3 is TGTGCCACCAGTGAATACTACAATGAGCAGTTCTTC. Protein product: CATSEYYNEQFF.

The chain combines TRBV11-2 with TRBJ2-3, with D possibly TRBD1 on 5 matching bases. Germline values: CDR1 SGHAT, CDR2 FQNNGV. CDR3 length: 15 residues. V shed 0 bases and J shed 0 bases, with 7 bases lying between them. The CDR3 coding sequence is TGTGCCAGCAGCTTAGAGGGGCGAAGCACAGATACGCAGTATTTT. Translating it yields CASSLEGRSTDTQYF.

The CDR3 region has the DNA TGTGCCAGCAGTTACCCCCCCCAAGAGAAGTACTTC. This sequence encodes CASSYPPQEKYF. This chain connects TRBV6-2 or TRBV6-3 to TRBJ2-4; D remains unclear. Germline V gives CDR1 MNHEY, CDR2 SVGEGT. The V gene lost 2 bases and the J gene lost 14 bases, with 13 bases spanning the gap. The CDR3 covers 12 residues.

The genes are TRBV30 and TRBJ1-4; D unclear. The CDR3 covers 14 residues. V was cut by 4 bases and J by 4 bases, with 13 bases left in between. Germline V lookup: CDR1 GTSNPN, CDR2 SVGIG (reference sequence). The CDR3 region is CAWKRGLYNEKLFF. The CDR3 DNA follows: TGTGCCTGGAAAAGAGGACTGTATAATGAAAAACTGTTTTTT.

This clone appeared once. The V and J genes are TRBV10-1 and TRBJ2-3; perhaps TRBD2 as D (7 bases). Looked up from germline, CDR1 is WNHNN and CDR2 is SYGVQD (reference sequence). V dropped 5 bases and J dropped 0 bases, with 24 bases sitting between them. The CDR3 loop spans 19 amino acids. DNA of the CDR3: TGCGCCAGCAGTCGCCTTCGGGGGGCAAACCCAGATAGCACAGATACGCAGTATTTT. Amino acid sequence: CASSRLRGANPDSTDTQYF.

This chain uses TRBV4-3 with TRBJ2-3; 8 nucleotides agree with TRBD1. V lost 2 bases, J lost 0 bases, and 1 base stayed unmatched. Looked up from germline, CDR1 is LGHNA and CDR2 is YSLEER. The CDR3 length is 15 residues. The CDR3 sequence is CASSQRTGSTDTQYF. For the CDR3, the DNA is TGCGCCAGCAGCCAAAGGACAGGGAGCACAGATACGCAGTATTTT.

This sequence joins TRBV6-2 or TRBV6-3 and TRBJ1-2; unclear D gene. Germline V gives CDR1 MNHEY, CDR2 SVGEGT. The CDR3 is 15 amino acids. V was trimmed by 0 bases and J by 4 bases, leaving 12 bases between them. CDR3 residues: CASSYSRGPAYGYTF. As DNA, the CDR3 is TGTGCCAGCAGTTACTCGAGAGGCCCAGCCTATGGCTACACCTTC.

V is TRBV2 and J is TRBJ1-1; D unclear. This CDR3 is 13 amino acids long. Germline V CDR1 and CDR2: SNHLY, FYNNEI. V lost 6 bases and J lost 0, with 8 bases in between. The CDR3 nucleotides are TGTGCCAGCAGGTCCCAGATGAACACTGAAGCTTTCTTT. The encoded protein is CASRSQMNTEAFF.

In nucleotides, the CDR3 is TGTGCCTGGAGTCCCGGTTCAGGGGGCGATGAAAAACTGTTTTTT. Translating gives CAWSPGSGGDEKLFF. V and J are TRBV30 and TRBJ1-4, with TRBD1 matching over 8 bases. The germline V gene has CDR1 GTSNPN and CDR2 SVGIG (reference sequence). J was trimmed by 6 bases and V by 2 bases; bases with no gene match: 8. The CDR3 runs 15 residues. The variable domain in full, with the rest retrieved from reference TRBV30 and TRBJ1-4, is SQTIHQWPATLVQPVGSPLSLECTVEGTSNPNLYWYRQAAGRGLQLLFYSVGIGQISSEVPQNLSASRPQDRQFILSSKKLLLSDSGFYLCAWSPGSGGDEKLFFGSGTQLSVL.

This clone was counted a few times. The J gene is TRBJ1-2, the V gene TRBV4-1; a possible D gene is TRBD1 (5 bases). V lost 2 bases, J lost 6 bases, and 16 bases lay in between. Germline loops: CDR1 MGHRA, CDR2 YSYEKL. The CDR3 covers 15 residues. CDR3 nucleotides: TGCGCCAGCAGCCAACCATTAGCCAGGGCAGATGGCTACACCTTC. It codes for CASSQPLARADGYTF.

V is TRBV29-1 and J is TRBJ2-7; D perhaps matches TRBD1 (5 bases). CDR3 length equals 11 residues. Looked up from germline, CDR1 is SQVTM and CDR2 is ANQGSEA. V dropped 0 bases and J dropped 7 bases, with 7 bases sitting between them. CDR3 sequence reads: CSVEDWTEQYF. The CDR3 DNA is TGCAGCGTTGAAGATTGGACAGAGCAGTACTTC.

The chain employs TRBV5-1 and TRBJ1-3, with D possibly TRBD1 on 5 matching bases. Germline V gene sequence: CDR1 SGHRS, CDR2 YFSETQ. This CDR3 comprises 14 residues. Trimming pared 3 bases from V and 0 bases from J, leaving 7 bases between. CDR3 in amino acids: CASSSTDSGNTIYF. The DNA of the CDR3 is TGCGCCAGCAGCTCGACAGACTCTGGAAACACCATATATTTT.

The chain combines TRBV29-1 with TRBJ2-7; tentatively, D is TRBD1 (6 bases). The CDR3 is made up of 13 amino acids. Germline CDR1 SQVTM, CDR2 ANQGSEA. V lost 0 bases and J lost 3, with 9 bases in between. The DNA for the CDR3 is TGCAGCGTTGAAGATCGAGGGGGCTACGAGCAGTACTTC. This sequence encodes CSVEDRGGYEQYF.

The chain is built from TRBV9 and TRBJ2-3; 7 bases fit TRBD2. V lost 4 bases and J lost 10; bases outside the gene matches: 3. CDR1 SGDLS and CDR2 YYNGEE come from the germline V gene. There are 11 residues in the CDR3. The DNA for the CDR3 is TGTGCCAGCAGCCGGGACTACTCGCAGTATTTT. It specifies CASSRDYSQYF. Full variable domain (remainder filled in from reference TRBV9 and TRBJ2-3): DSGVTQTPKHLITATGQRVTLRCSPRSGDLSVYWYQQSLDQGLQFLIQYYNGEERAKGNILERFSAQQFPDLHSELNLSSLELGDSALYFCASSRDYSQYFGPGTRLTVL.

This rearrangement joins TRBV6-6 to TRBJ1-3; 7 nucleotides line up with TRBD1. J gave up 1 base and V 6 bases, and 9 bases lay outside the gene matches. Germline CDR1 is MNHNY and CDR2 is SVGAGI (reference sequence). The CDR3 has 16 residues. CDR3 protein: CASSNDRELSGNTIYF. For the CDR3, the DNA is TGTGCCAGCAGCAACGACAGGGAGTTGTCTGGAAACACCATATATTTT.

This chain links TRBV20-1 with TRBJ2-5; D may be TRBD1 (6 bases). V lost 3 bases and J 4 bases, leaving 9 bases between the germline ends. Germline CDR1 is DFQATT and CDR2 is SNEGSKA (reference sequence). The CDR3 is made up of 12 amino acids. The CDR3: CSASRGGETQYF. The DNA for the CDR3 is TGCAGTGCTAGTAGAGGGGGAGAGACCCAGTACTTC.

The chain combines TRBV7-8 with TRBJ1-4, with D perhaps matching TRBD1 (5 bases). V lost 5 bases and J lost 4, with 14 bases in between. Germline V gene lookup returns CDR1 SGHVS and CDR2 FQNEAQ. The CDR3 sequence is 15 residues long. The CDR3 DNA reads as TGTGCCAGCAGCACTGTCGACAGTCTTAATGAAAAACTGTTTTTT. This sequence encodes CASSTVDSLNEKLFF.